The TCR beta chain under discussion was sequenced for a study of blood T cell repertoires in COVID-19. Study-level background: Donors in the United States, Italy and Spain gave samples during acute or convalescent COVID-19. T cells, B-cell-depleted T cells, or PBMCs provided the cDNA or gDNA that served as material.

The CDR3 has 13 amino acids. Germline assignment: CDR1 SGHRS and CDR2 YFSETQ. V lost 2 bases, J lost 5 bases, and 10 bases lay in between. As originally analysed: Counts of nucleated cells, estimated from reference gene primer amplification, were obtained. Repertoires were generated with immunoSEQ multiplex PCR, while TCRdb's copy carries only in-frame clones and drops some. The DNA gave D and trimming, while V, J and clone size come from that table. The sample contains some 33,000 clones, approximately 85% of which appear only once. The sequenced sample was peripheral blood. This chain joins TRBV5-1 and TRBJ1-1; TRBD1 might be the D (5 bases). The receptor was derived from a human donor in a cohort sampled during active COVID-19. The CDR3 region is CASSFLQGTEAFF. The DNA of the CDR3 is TGCGCCAGCAGCTTCCTCCAGGGTACTGAAGCTTTCTTT.